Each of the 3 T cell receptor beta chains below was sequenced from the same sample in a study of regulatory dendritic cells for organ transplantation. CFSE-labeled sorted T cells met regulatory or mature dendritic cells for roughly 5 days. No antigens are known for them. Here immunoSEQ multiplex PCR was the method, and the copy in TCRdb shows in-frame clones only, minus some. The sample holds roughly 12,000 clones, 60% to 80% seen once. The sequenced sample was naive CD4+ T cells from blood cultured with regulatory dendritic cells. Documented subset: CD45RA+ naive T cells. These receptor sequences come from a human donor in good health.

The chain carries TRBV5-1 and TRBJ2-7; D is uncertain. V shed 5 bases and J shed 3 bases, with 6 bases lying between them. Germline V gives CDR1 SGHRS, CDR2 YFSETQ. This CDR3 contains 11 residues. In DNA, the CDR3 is TGCGCCAGCAGGTCCGGCTACGAGCAGTACTTC. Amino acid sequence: CASRSGYEQYF.

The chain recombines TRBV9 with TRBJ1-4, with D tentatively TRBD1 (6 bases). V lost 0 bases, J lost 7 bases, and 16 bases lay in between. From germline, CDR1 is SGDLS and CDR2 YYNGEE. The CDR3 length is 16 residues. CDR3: CASSVAGGASGEKLFF. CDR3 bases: TGTGCCAGCAGCGTAGCGGGGGGCGCGTCCGGTGAAAAACTGTTTTTT.

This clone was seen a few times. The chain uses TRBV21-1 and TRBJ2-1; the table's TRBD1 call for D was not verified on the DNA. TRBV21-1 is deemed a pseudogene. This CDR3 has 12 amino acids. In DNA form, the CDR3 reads TGTGCCAGCAGCAAAGGACAGCGAGAGCAGTTCTTC. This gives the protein CASSKGQREQFF.